Each of the 26 T cell receptor beta chains below was sequenced from the same sample in a study of cytomegalovirus exposure and HLA in healthy donors. Some clones are missing from TCRdb's copy, which holds only in-frame ones; the method was immunoSEQ multiplex PCR. The table records roughly 90,000 clones, around 84% of them present only once. Sequences were obtained from PBMCs. The receptors shown here come from a man aged 18 to 29 in good health and CMV-seropositive.

There are many counts of this clone. This chain uses TRBV28 with TRBJ2-3; a weak D match, TRBD1 (6 bases). This CDR3 comprises 14 residues. Deletions cut 5 bases from V and 4 bases from J, with 13 bases between. Germline CDR1 reads MDHEN; CDR2 reads SYDVKM. In DNA, the CDR3 is TGTGCCAGCAGTCCCCGACAGGAGCCAGATACGCAGTATTTT. This gives the protein CASSPRQEPDTQYF.

The chain carries TRBV28 and TRBJ2-2; a possible D gene is TRBD2 (5 bases). V lost 4 bases to trimming and J lost 1 base, with 25 bases between them. CDR3 length: 20 residues. CDR1 MDHEN and CDR2 SYDVKM come from the germline V gene. The CDR3 DNA reads TGTGCCAGCAGTTCGAACTACCCCCGGGAAGCAGGTTTGAACACCGGGGAGCTGTTTTTT. Its translation is CASSSNYPREAGLNTGELFF.

The chain carries TRBV6-6 and TRBJ2-1; TRBD2 matches at 10 bases. The CDR3 runs to 16 residues. CDR1 is MNHNY and CDR2 is SVGAGI in the germline V gene (reference sequence). The V and J ends lost 7 bases and 3 bases, in that order; junction bases with no gene match: 9. The DNA of the CDR3 is TGTGCCAGCAACCTCGCGTCTAGCGGGAGCTACAATGAGCAGTTCTTC. This gives the protein CASNLASSGSYNEQFF.

CDR3 region: CASSSGTGVEQFF. The CDR3 DNA reads as TGTGCCAGCAGTAGCGGGACAGGGGTTGAGCAGTTCTTC. V usage is TRBV27 and J usage is TRBJ2-1, with 10 bases aligning to TRBD1. The CDR3 length is 13 residues. The J segment lost 9 bases and the V segment lost 5 bases, leaving 4 bases of the junction unmatched. CDR1 is MNHEY and CDR2 is SMNVEV in the germline V gene (reference sequence).

This chain connects TRBV21-1 to TRBJ2-1; TRBD1, the D gene given by the table, was not confirmed from the DNA. TRBV21-1 has pseudogene status. The CDR3 sequence is 14 residues long. The CDR3 spells CASSKKGLDNEQFF. The CDR3 DNA reads as TGTGCCAGCAGCAAGAAGGGGCTCGACAATGAGCAGTTCTTC.

This clone was recorded once. The chain carries TRBV10-3 and TRBJ2-2; D ambiguous. Germline CDR1 is ENHRY and CDR2 is SYGVKD. The V end was cut by 5 bases, the J end by 2 bases, with 12 bases between. The CDR3 contains 15 residues. The DNA of the CDR3 is TGTGCCATCAGTCCTGAGACTCTAAACACCGGGGAGCTGTTTTTT. It yields the protein CAISPETLNTGELFF.

The chain is built from TRBV14 and TRBJ1-1; D is unclear. Germline-derived CDR1 and CDR2 are SGHDN and FVKESK. This CDR3 comprises 13 residues. V was shortened by 4 bases and J by 5 bases, with 11 bases between the two germline ends. The CDR3 sequence: CASSPLADTEAFF. For the CDR3, the DNA is TGTGCCAGCAGCCCCCTCGCGGATACTGAAGCTTTCTTT.

This clone came up once. The chain couples TRBV9 to TRBJ2-1, with 10 positions matching TRBD2. The V segment lost 0 bases and the J segment 7 bases; nucleotides outside the gene matches: 7. CDR1 is SGDLS and CDR2 is YYNGEE in the germline V gene. The CDR3 loop spans 16 amino acids. CDR3: CASSVGLAGVDNEQFF. The CDR3 nucleotides are TGTGCCAGCAGCGTAGGGCTAGCGGGAGTCGATAATGAGCAGTTCTTC.

The genes are TRBV7-9 and TRBJ2-7; D might be TRBD1 (6 bases). There are 15 residues in the CDR3. The V gene's germline CDR1 is SEHNR and CDR2 FQNEAQ (reference sequence). The germline V and J ends were trimmed by 5 bases and 4 bases, with 18 bases remaining between them. The CDR3 here is CASSPWGQGLYEQYF. In DNA form, the CDR3 reads TGTGCCAGCAGCCCTTGGGGGCAGGGATTGTACGAGCAGTACTTC.

This clone was seen once. CDR3 nucleotides: TGTGCCAGCAGCTTATTGCCCGGGAGAGCACAGTACTTC. This sequence encodes CASSLLPGRAQYF. The chain has TRBV11-2 and TRBJ2-5; D may be TRBD2 (6 bases). In germline, CDR1 is SGHAT, CDR2 FQNNGV. This CDR3 region has 13 residues. V lost 2 bases, J lost 11 bases, and 15 bases lay in between.

This clone appeared a single time. V is TRBV19 and J is TRBJ2-7; 10 bases fit TRBD2. The junction had 7 bases not matched to a gene; V was cut back by 5 bases and J by 3 bases. The length of the CDR3 is 15 residues. Germline V gene sequence: CDR1 LNHDA, CDR2 SQIVND (reference sequence). The CDR3 region is CASSVLAGVGYEQYF. The CDR3, as DNA: TGTGCCAGTAGTGTTCTAGCGGGAGTGGGCTACGAGCAGTACTTC.

The V call is TRBV4-1, the J call TRBJ1-1, with D possibly being TRBD1 (5 bases). In germline, CDR1 is MGHRA, CDR2 YSYEKL. This CDR3 comprises 14 residues. V dropped 1 base and J dropped 1 base, with 7 bases sitting between them. For the CDR3, the DNA is TGCGCCAGCAGCCAAGCGGGGGGGAACACTGAAGCTTTCTTT. Its protein is CASSQAGGNTEAFF.

This chain links TRBV13 with TRBJ2-7; 8 bases are a match to TRBD2. Germline-derived CDR1 and CDR2 are PRHDT and FYEKMQ (reference sequence). This CDR3 spans 15 amino acids. Germline trimming cut 5 bases from V and 3 bases from J; bases unmatched to any gene: 9. The CDR3 nucleotides are TGTGCCAGCAGCACCGGGGGGGGAGGTAACTACGAGCAGTACTTC. It specifies CASSTGGGGNYEQYF.

This chain joins TRBV6-5 and TRBJ1-4; 8 bases match TRBD1. The germline gives CDR1 MNHEY, CDR2 SVGAGI. The CDR3 contains 14 residues. V shed 5 bases, J shed 7 bases, and the junction held 6 bases outside the gene matches. The CDR3 DNA reads TGTGCCAGCAGTCTCGGACAGGGCGGTGAAAAACTGTTTTTT. Protein sequence: CASSLGQGGEKLFF.

V is TRBV6-1 and J is TRBJ2-7, with a tentative D call TRBD1 (5 bases). The CDR3 has 16 residues. Per germline, CDR1 MNHNS and CDR2 SASEGT. V dropped 2 bases and J dropped 1 base, with 15 bases sitting between them. CDR3 nucleotides: TGTGCCAGCAGTGAAAAGCCTATAGGGGATTCCTACGAGCAGTACTTC. It codes for CASSEKPIGDSYEQYF.

The gene calls are TRBV27 and TRBJ2-3; D is perhaps TRBD2 (6 bases). The CDR3 runs to 12 residues. The germline gives CDR1 MNHEY, CDR2 SMNVEV (reference sequence). Trimming took off 3 bases at V and 6 bases at J, with 7 bases between the two ends. CDR3 amino acids: CASSFGGDTQYF. CDR3 DNA: TGTGCCAGCAGTTTTGGGGGGGATACGCAGTATTTT.

The chain recombines TRBV2 with TRBJ2-5; maybe TRBD2 (5 bases). The CDR3 runs to 14 residues. Looked up from germline, CDR1 is SNHLY and CDR2 is FYNNEI. Trimming removed 8 bases at V and 4 bases at J, with 17 bases between. CDR3 sequence (DNA): TGTGCCAGCCGGACTGACATCGGGCGAGAGACCCAGTACTTC. Translating it yields CASRTDIGRETQYF.

This clone was picked up one time. The chain recombines TRBV7-9 with TRBJ1-3; D might be TRBD1 (5 bases). The V gene lost 10 bases and the J gene lost 1 base, with 14 bases spanning the gap. The germline V gene has CDR1 SEHNR and CDR2 FQNEAQ (reference sequence). The CDR3 runs 14 residues. The CDR3 DNA sequence: TGTGCCATATTAACAGGACGGTCTGGAAACACCATATATTTT. Encoded protein: CAILTGRSGNTIYF.

This clone came up a few times. The rearrangement joins TRBV5-1 to TRBJ2-2; D remains ambiguous. This CDR3 contains 15 residues. Trimming removed 7 bases from V and 1 base from J, with 14 bases in between. Germline-derived CDR1 and CDR2 are SGHRS and YFSETQ. CDR3 loop: CASQGELLNTGELFF. CDR3 nucleotide sequence: TGCGCCAGCCAAGGAGAATTACTGAACACCGGGGAGCTGTTTTTT.

V is TRBV6-1 and J is TRBJ1-2, with 7 nucleotides matching TRBD1. CDR1 and CDR2 (germline): MNHNS, SASEGT. The CDR3 is made up of 14 amino acids. Germline trimming cut 5 bases from V and 4 bases from J; bases unmatched to any gene: 7. CDR3 in amino acids: CASSQGGQPYGYTF. The CDR3 bases are TGTGCCAGCAGTCAAGGGGGACAGCCCTATGGCTACACCTTC.

The V gene is TRBV4-1, the J gene TRBJ2-1; the match to TRBD1 covers 8 bases. The germline V gene encodes CDR1 MGHRA and CDR2 YSYEKL. There are 15 residues in the CDR3. The V gene end was trimmed by 4 bases and the J gene end by 2 bases; junction bases not matched to a gene: 4. The CDR3 spells CASSPRTGTYNEQFF. The CDR3 DNA follows: TGCGCCAGCAGCCCCCGGACAGGGACCTACAATGAGCAGTTCTTC.

The V and J genes are TRBV5-1 and TRBJ2-3, with a weak D call TRBD2 (6 bases). The CDR3 is 14 amino acids. Trimming pared 1 base from V and 4 bases from J, leaving 10 bases between. Germline V gene sequence: CDR1 SGHRS, CDR2 YFSETQ. In DNA form, the CDR3 reads TGCGCCAGCAGCTTGTCCGGAGGGCCAGATACGCAGTATTTT. As protein: CASSLSGGPDTQYF.

This clone has just one count. CDR3: CSVEIAANIQYF. As DNA, the CDR3 is TGCAGCGTTGAAATCGCGGCAAACATTCAGTACTTC. V and J are TRBV29-1 and TRBJ2-4; D is ambiguous. The ends were cut back, 2 bases at V and 6 bases at J, with 8 bases in the middle. The CDR3 covers 12 residues. Germline loops: CDR1 SQVTM, CDR2 ANQGSEA.

The genes are TRBV10-2 and TRBJ2-5; D unclear. Germline V CDR1 and CDR2: WSHSY, SAAADI. The CDR3 contains 13 residues. V was pared by 4 bases and J by 1 base, with 7 bases between. The DNA of the CDR3 is TGCGCCAGCAGTGTTGTCAGCCAAGAGACCCAGTACTTC. It yields the protein CASSVVSQETQYF.

The V gene is TRBV19, the J gene TRBJ2-7; 7 nucleotides match TRBD2. Germline CDR1 LNHDA, CDR2 SQIVND (reference sequence). CDR3 length: 14 amino acids. J was trimmed by 3 bases and V by 3 bases; bases with no gene match: 5. The chain's CDR3 is CASSITGGRYEQYF. In DNA form, the CDR3 reads TGTGCCAGTAGTATTACGGGAGGCCGCTACGAGCAGTACTTC.

CDR3 DNA sequence: TGTGCCAGCAGTATAGACAGTACCAACACTGAAGCTTTCTTT. Protein product: CASSIDSTNTEAFF. The chain is built from TRBV2 and TRBJ1-1; the D gene is possibly TRBD1 (5 bases). The CDR3 sequence is 14 residues long. Trimming left V 5 bases short and J 2 bases short, with 12 bases between. CDR1 and CDR2 from the germline V gene are SNHLY and FYNNEI.